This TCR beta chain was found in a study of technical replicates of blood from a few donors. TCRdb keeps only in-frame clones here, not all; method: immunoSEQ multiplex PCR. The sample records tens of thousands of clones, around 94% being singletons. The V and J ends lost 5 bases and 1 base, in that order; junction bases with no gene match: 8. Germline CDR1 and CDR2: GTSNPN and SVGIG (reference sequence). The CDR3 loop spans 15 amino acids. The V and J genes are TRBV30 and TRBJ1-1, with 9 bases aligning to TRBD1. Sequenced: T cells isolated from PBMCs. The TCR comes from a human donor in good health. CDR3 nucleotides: TGTGCCTGGCGTACAGGGGGCGCGTGGAACACTGAAGCTTTCTTT. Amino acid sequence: CAWRTGGAWNTEAFF.